This TCR beta chain stems from a study of blood T cell repertoires in COVID-19. Study-level information: Sites across the United States, Italy and Spain contributed samples from acute and convalescent COVID-19. From T cells, B-cell-depleted T cells, or PBMCs came the material, which was cDNA or gDNA.

The V end lost 4 bases, the J end lost 0 bases, and 14 bases lay between the germline ends. The CDR3 extends over 16 amino acids. From germline, CDR1 is SGHNT and CDR2 YYREEE (reference sequence). Participant ages covered 18 to 89 years across about 22 US areas. The authors' processing: The authors estimated nucleated cell counts from reference gene primer amplification. Clones were read by immunoSEQ multiplex PCR, and TCRdb kept only the in-frame ones, dropping some. For V, J and clone size, that table is used; D and trimming come from the DNA. The table records 400,000 or so clones, less than 95% of them present only once.

This TCR derives from a young man who had recovered from COVID-19. Sequencing was done on a sample of PBMCs or T cells enriched from blood (not recorded which). The chain couples TRBV5-4 to TRBJ2-1; tentative D call: TRBD2 (7 bases). The CDR3 coding sequence is TGTGCCAGCAGCGCCGCGGGGGCGAGCTCCTACAATGAGCAGTTCTTC. It codes for CASSAAGASSYNEQFF.